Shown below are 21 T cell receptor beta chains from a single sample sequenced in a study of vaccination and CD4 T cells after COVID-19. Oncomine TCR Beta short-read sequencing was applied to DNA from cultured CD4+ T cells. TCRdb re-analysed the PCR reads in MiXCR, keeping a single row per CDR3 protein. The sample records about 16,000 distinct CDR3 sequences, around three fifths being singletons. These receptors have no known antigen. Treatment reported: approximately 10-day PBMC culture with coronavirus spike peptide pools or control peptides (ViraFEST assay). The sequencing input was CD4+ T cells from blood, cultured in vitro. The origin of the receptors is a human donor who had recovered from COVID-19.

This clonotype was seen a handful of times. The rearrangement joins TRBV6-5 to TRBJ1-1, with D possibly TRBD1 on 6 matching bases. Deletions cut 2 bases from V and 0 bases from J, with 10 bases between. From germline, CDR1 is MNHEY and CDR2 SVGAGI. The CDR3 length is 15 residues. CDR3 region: CASSYERGVNTEAFF. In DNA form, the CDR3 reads TGTGCCAGCAGTTACGAGAGGGGGGTGAACACTGAAGCTTTCTTT.

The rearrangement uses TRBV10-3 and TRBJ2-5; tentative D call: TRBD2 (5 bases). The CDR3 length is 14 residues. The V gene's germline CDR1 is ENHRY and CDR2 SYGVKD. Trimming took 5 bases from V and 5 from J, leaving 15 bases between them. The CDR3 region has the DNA TGTGCCATCAGTTGGACCGGGTCGGGGGAGACCCAGTACTTC. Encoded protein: CAISWTGSGETQYF.

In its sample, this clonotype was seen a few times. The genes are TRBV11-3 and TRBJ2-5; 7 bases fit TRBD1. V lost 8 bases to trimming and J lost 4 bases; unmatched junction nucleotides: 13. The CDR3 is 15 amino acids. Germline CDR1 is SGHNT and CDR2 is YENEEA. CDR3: CASSTPLSGGETQYF. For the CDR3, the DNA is TGTGCCAGCTCTACCCCCCTTTCAGGGGGAGAGACCCAGTACTTC.

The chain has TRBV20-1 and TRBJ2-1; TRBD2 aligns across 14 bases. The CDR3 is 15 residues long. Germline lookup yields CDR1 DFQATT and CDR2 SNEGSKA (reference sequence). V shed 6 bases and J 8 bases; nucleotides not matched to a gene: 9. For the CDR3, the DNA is TGCAGTGCCTACCCGGGACTAGCGGGAGATTATGAGCAGTTCTTC. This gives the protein CSAYPGLAGDYEQFF.

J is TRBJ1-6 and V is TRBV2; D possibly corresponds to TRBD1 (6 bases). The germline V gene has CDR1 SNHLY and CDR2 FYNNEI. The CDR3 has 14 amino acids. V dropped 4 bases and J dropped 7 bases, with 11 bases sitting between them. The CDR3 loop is CASSVQGLNSPLHF. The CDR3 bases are TGTGCCAGCAGTGTACAGGGACTCAATTCACCCCTCCACTTT.

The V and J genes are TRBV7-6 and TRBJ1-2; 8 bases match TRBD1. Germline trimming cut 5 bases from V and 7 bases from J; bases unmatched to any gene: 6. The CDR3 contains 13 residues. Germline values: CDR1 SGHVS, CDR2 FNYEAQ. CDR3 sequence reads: CASSDTGGSGYTF. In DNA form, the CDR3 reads TGTGCCAGCAGCGACACAGGGGGAAGTGGCTACACCTTC.

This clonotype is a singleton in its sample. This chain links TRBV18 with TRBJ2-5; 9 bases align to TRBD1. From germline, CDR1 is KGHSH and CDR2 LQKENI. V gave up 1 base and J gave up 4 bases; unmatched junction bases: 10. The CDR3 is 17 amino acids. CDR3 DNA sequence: TGTGCCAGCTCACCACTCCTGGGACAGGGTGAAGGAGAGACCCAGTACTTC. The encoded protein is CASSPLLGQGEGETQYF.

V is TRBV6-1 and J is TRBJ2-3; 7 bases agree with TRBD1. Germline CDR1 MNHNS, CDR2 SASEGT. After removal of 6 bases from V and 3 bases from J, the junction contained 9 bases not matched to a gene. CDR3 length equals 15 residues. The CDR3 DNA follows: TGTGCCAGCAGGACCCACAGGGGAAAGACAGATACGCAGTATTTT. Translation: CASRTHRGKTDTQYF.

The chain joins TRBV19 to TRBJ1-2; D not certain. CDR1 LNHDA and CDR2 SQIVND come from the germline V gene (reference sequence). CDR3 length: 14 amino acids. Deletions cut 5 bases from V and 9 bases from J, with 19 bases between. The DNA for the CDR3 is TGTGCCAGTAGTCCAGTAGGGTTCCTTATTAGCTACACCTTC. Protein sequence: CASSPVGFLISYTF.

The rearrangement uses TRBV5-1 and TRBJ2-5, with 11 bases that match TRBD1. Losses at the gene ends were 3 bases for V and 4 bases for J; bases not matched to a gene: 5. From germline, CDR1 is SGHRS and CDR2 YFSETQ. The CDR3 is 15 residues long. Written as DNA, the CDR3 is TGCGCCAGCAGCTCCGGACAGGGGGCCGGAGAGACCCAGTACTTC. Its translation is CASSSGQGAGETQYF.

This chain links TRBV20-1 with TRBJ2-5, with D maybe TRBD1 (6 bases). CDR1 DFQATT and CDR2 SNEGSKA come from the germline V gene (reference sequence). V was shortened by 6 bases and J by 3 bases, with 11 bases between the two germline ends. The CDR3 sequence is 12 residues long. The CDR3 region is CSAPRTEETQYF. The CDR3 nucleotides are TGCAGTGCCCCTCGGACAGAAGAGACCCAGTACTTC.

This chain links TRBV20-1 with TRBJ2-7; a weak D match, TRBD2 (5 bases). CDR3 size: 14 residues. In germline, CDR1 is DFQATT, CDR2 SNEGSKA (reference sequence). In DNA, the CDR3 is TGCAGCGGAAAAGCGGATCCGATCTCCTACGAGCAGTACTTC. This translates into CSGKADPISYEQYF.

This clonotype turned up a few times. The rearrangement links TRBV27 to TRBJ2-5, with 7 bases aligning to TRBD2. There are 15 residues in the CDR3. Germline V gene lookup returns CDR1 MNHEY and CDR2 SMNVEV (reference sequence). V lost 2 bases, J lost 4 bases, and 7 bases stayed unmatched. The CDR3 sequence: CASSLAGVLSETQYF. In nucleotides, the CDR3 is TGTGCCAGCAGTTTAGCGGGAGTTTTATCAGAGACCCAGTACTTC.

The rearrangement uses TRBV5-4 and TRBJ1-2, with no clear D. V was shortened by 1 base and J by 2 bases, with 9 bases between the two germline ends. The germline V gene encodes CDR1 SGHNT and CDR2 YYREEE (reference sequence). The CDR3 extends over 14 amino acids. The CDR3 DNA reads TGTGCCAGCAGCTTGTTGGTAGGGAACTATGGCTACACCTTC. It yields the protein CASSLLVGNYGYTF.

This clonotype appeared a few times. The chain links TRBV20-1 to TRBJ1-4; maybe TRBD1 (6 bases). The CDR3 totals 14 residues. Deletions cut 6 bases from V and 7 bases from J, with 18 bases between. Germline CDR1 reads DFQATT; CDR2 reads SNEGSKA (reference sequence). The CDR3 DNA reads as TGCAGTGCCCCAGGGGTGATGCGGGGTGAAAAACTGTTTTTT. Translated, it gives CSAPGVMRGEKLFF.

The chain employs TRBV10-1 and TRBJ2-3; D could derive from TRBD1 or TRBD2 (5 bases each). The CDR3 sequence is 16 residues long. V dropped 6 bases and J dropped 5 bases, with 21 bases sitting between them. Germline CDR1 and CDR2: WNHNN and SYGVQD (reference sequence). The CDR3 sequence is CASRTVGVASVDTQYF. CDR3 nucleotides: TGCGCCAGCAGGACAGTAGGGGTAGCGTCAGTAGATACGCAGTATTTT.

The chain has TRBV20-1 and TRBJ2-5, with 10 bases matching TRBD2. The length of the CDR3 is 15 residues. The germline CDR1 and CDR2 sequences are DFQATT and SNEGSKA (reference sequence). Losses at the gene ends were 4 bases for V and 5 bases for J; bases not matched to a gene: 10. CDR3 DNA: TGCAGTGCTAAACTAGCGGGGAGGGGTGGCGAGACCCAGTACTTC. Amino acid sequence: CSAKLAGRGGETQYF.

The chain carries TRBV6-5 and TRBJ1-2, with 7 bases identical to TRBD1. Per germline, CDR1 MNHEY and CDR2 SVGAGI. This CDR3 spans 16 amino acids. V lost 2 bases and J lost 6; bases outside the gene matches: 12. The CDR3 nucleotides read TGTGCCAGCAGTTACGGGGGACAGTCAGGGCGACATGGCTACACCTTC. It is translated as CASSYGGQSGRHGYTF.

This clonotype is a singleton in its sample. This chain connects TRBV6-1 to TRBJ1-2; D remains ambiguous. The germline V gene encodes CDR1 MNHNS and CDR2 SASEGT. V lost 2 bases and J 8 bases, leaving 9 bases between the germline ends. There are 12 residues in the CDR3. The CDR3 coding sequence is TGTGCCAGCAGTGAAAGGATTTACGGCTACACCTTC. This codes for CASSERIYGYTF.

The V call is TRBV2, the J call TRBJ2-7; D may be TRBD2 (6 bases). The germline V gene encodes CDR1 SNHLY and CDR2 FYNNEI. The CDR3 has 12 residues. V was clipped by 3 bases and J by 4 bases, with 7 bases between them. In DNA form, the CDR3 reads TGTGCCAGCAGTGATAGCGGATACGAGCAGTACTTC. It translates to CASSDSGYEQYF.

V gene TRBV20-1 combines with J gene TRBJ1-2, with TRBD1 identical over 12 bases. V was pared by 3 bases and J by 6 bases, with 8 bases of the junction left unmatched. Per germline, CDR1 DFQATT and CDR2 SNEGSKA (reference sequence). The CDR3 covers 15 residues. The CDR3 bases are TGCAGTGCTAGGAGGGCCGGGACAGGGGGCGATGGCTACACCTTC. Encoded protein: CSARRAGTGGDGYTF.